A selection of T cell receptor beta chains follows, all from one sample in a study of PD-L1 blockade in urothelial cancer. TCRdb's table, derived via immunoSEQ multiplex PCR, lists solely in-frame clones and lacks some. This table has 50,000 or so clones, about three quarters appearing once. Sequencing was performed on PBMCs, taken around atezolizumab (anti-PD-L1) treatment. Receptors were obtained from a man between 65 and 85 years old with urothelial cancer. Each CDR3 is given with its conserved first and last residue. A D gene is named only where the DNA matches it firmly. A row's size may be missing; if present it is once, few, many or a size class.

V	size	D	J	DNA	CDR3
TRBV10-3	-	-	TRBJ2-1	TGTGCCATCAGGGCCGGGGGGCCGTTGGGTGAGCAGTTCTTC	CAIRAGGPLGEQFF
TRBV4-3	-	TRBD1	TRBJ1-4	TGCGCCAGCAGCCAAGTAAAGGGGGCTAACGAAAAACTGTTTTTT	CASSQVKGANEKLFF
TRBV5-4	-	TRBD1	TRBJ2-5	TGTGCCAGCAGCTTGGGGGGAATAGGGGGCGCGCAGACCCAGTACTTC	CASSLGGIGGAQTQYF
TRBV5-4	-	-	TRBJ2-6	TGTGCCAGCAGCTTCCAGGGGACCGGGGCCAACGTCCTGACTTTC	CASSFQGTGANVLTF
TRBV7-6	-	-	TRBJ2-7	TGTGCCAGCAGCTCTGGGACCGGGGCGGGAGAGCAGTACTTC	CASSSGTGAGEQYF
TRBV5-1	-	-	TRBJ2-2	TGCGCCAGCCGACAGGTCCAGGCAAACACCGGGGAGCTGTTTTTT	CASRQVQANTGELFF
TRBV18	few	TRBD1	TRBJ2-1	TGTGCCAGCTCACCGGGACAGGGGGACTACAATGAGCAGTTCTTC	CASSPGQGDYNEQFF
TRBV6-5	-	TRBD2	TRBJ2-2	TGTGCCAGCAGTTCGGGACTACCCACCGGGGAGCTGTTTTTT	CASSSGLPTGELFF
TRBV18	once	-	TRBJ2-5	TGTGCCAGCTCACCACAAGGCGGCCAAGAGACCCAGTACTTC	CASSPQGGQETQYF
TRBV13	once	-	TRBJ2-7	TGTGCCAGCAGCTTGCAGGCTTTCTACGAGCAGTACTTC	CASSLQAFYEQYF
TRBV7-9	few	TRBD1	TRBJ1-5	TGTGCCAGCAGGGGACAGGGCGAAAATCAGCCCCAGCATTTT	CASRGQGENQPQHF
TRBV27	few	-	TRBJ2-1	TGTGCCAGCAGTCTCGAGCCGGCGGGAAGAGAGCAGTTCTTC	CASSLEPAGREQFF
TRBV19	-	TRBD2	TRBJ2-3	TGTGCCAGTATGGGGGGGGTTCCCACAGATACGCAGTATTTT	CASMGGVPTDTQYF
TRBV11-2	once	TRBD1	TRBJ2-7	TGTGCCAGCAGCCCCGACCCCAGGGGGACCTACGAGCAGTACTTC	CASSPDPRGTYEQYF